This entry concerns a single T cell receptor (beta chain). In the same sample, other DNA sequences code for this CDR3. The data were taken from a study of blood T cell repertoires in COVID-19. Looking at the study overall: Sources were T cells, B-cell-depleted T cells, or PBMCs; the material itself was cDNA or gDNA.

Authors' analysis steps: Reference gene primers were amplified, and this amplification served to estimate nucleated cell counts. Assay: immunoSEQ multiplex PCR; the TCRdb copy retains only in-frame clones and omits some. The D gene and trimming were derived from the DNA, and the V and J assignments and clone size from that table. The sample shows some 96,000 clones, roughly nine tenths of them seen only once. Germline V lookup: CDR1 LGHNT, CDR2 FRNRAP. Between the trimmed V and J ends, which lost 2 bases and 2 bases, there was a span of 7 bases. The CDR3 is 14 residues long. The sequencing input was peripheral blood. The chain uses TRBV12-5 and TRBJ1-5, with D unresolved. The source of this sequence is a man aged 55-75 years with acute or convalescent COVID-19. CDR3 in amino acids: CASGLTAGNQPQHF. CDR3 DNA sequence: TGTGCTAGTGGTTTGACCGCAGGCAATCAGCCCCAGCATTTT. The full variable domain, with the rest looked up from reference TRBV12-5 and TRBJ1-5, is DARVTQTPRHKVTEMGQEVTMRCQPILGHNTVFWYRQTMMQGLELLAYFRNRAPLDDSGMPKDRFSAEMPDATLATLKIQPSEPRDSAVYFCASGLTAGNQPQHFGDGTRLSIL.